This T cell receptor beta chain is drawn from a study of identical twins. This clonotype has ten or more counts. TCRdb re-called the 5' RACE reads with MiXCR, one entry per CDR3 protein. The sample shows 450,000 or so distinct CDR3 sequences, approximately 15% of them seen only once. The sample was also reused in another study, on yellow fever vaccine responses in identical twins.

This sequence originates from a woman aged 18-29 years in good health. The sample consisted of CD4+ T cells sorted from blood.

This chain's CDR3 is CASSPRTRSYNEQFF. CDR3 DNA sequence: TGCGCCAGCAGCCCCCGGACTCGTTCCTACAATGAGCAGTTCTTC. This chain joins TRBV4-3 and TRBJ2-1, with D perhaps TRBD2 (5 bases). The CDR3 sequence is 15 residues long. Deletions cut 4 bases from V and 1 base from J, with 11 bases between. Germline assignment: CDR1 LGHNA and CDR2 YSLEER.